The 29 T cell receptor beta chains presented below share a single source sample, sequenced in a study of siplizumab effects on memory and regulatory T cells. The data were produced by immunoSEQ multiplex PCR, yet TCRdb's version contains in-frame clones alone and is incomplete. The table includes about 55,000 clones, under 98% detected once. The sample consisted of naive CD4+ T cells sorted from blood. All receptors come from a human donor in good health.

V gene TRBV5-4 combines with J gene TRBJ2-5, with D perhaps TRBD1 (6 bases). Germline V lookup: CDR1 SGHNT, CDR2 YYREEE (reference sequence). CDR3 length: 13 residues. The ends were cut back, 7 bases at V and 4 bases at J, with 14 bases in the middle. CDR3 DNA: TGTGCCAGCGGACCACAGGGTGGAGAGACCCAGTACTTC. The encoded protein is CASGPQGGETQYF.

The gene calls are TRBV7-9 and TRBJ1-2; 9 nucleotides line up with TRBD1. The CDR3 is 13 residues long. Germline V gene lookup returns CDR1 SEHNR and CDR2 FQNEAQ (reference sequence). V trimming: 5 bases; J trimming: 4 bases; junction bases outside the gene matches: 2. Here the CDR3 DNA reads TGTGCCAGCAGCCAGGGACAGGGCTATGGCTACACCTTC. Protein sequence: CASSQGQGYGYTF.

The genes are TRBV7-3 and TRBJ2-2; maybe TRBD1 (5 bases). V lost 5 bases and J 6 bases, leaving 16 bases between the germline ends. Per germline, CDR1 SGHTA and CDR2 FQGTGA. The length of the CDR3 is 15 residues. The CDR3 sequence is CASSPQGGAAGELFF. The CDR3 DNA reads as TGTGCCAGCAGCCCCCAGGGTGGCGCGGCCGGGGAGCTGTTTTTT.

This CDR3 is CASSLGGRNIAKNIQYF. CDR3 DNA: TGCGCCAGCAGCTTGGGGGGACGGAATATAGCCAAAAACATTCAGTACTTC. The chain couples TRBV5-1 to TRBJ2-4, with D perhaps TRBD1 or TRBD2 (5 bases each). V lost 0 bases and J 0 bases, leaving 13 bases between the germline ends. The CDR3 runs to 17 residues. In germline, CDR1 is SGHRS, CDR2 YFSETQ.

DNA of the CDR3: TGTGCCAGCAGCTCTAGCGGGCCGTTCCAAGAGACCCAGTACTTC. Protein sequence: CASSSSGPFQETQYF. The V call is TRBV7-2, the J call TRBJ2-5; TRBD2 matches at 8 bases. The CDR3 length is 15 residues. Germline CDR1 reads SGHTA; CDR2 reads FQGNSA. The V gene end was trimmed by 4 bases and the J gene end by 1 base; junction bases not matched to a gene: 5.

The chain has TRBV5-4 and TRBJ2-7, with no clear D. The CDR3 contains 11 residues. V was trimmed by 3 bases and J by 6 bases, leaving 7 bases between them. Germline CDR1 is SGHNT and CDR2 is YYREEE (reference sequence). CDR3 nucleotide sequence: TGTGCCAGCAGCTCTTCTAGCGAGCAGTACTTC. Protein sequence: CASSSSSEQYF.

Notes on this clone: The sample holds other DNA sequences that translate to the same CDR3. The chain recombines TRBV27 with TRBJ1-2, with a tentative D call TRBD1 (5 bases). Trimming cost V 3 bases and J 8 bases, with 16 bases left between them. This CDR3 comprises 14 residues. Per germline, CDR1 MNHEY and CDR2 SMNVEV (reference sequence). CDR3 protein: CASSFRGLEDGYTF. The CDR3 DNA reads TGTGCCAGCAGTTTCCGGGGACTTGAAGACGGCTACACCTTC.

This sequence joins TRBV7-8 and TRBJ1-5; D is ambiguous. In germline, CDR1 is SGHVS, CDR2 FQNEAQ. The CDR3 runs to 14 residues. V was cut by 1 base and J by 3 bases, with 7 bases left in between. In DNA form, the CDR3 reads TGTGCCAGCAGCTTAGGACGGCTCAATCAGCCCCAGCATTTT. Protein sequence: CASSLGRLNQPQHF.

This chain connects TRBV6-1 to TRBJ2-7; D might be TRBD1 (6 bases). The CDR3 loop spans 15 amino acids. The V end lost 7 bases, the J end lost 2 bases, and 18 bases lay between the germline ends. CDR1 and CDR2 from the germline V gene are MNHNS and SASEGT. Here the CDR3 reads CASTLKGVPTYEQYF. CDR3 bases: TGTGCCAGCACCCTTAAGGGGGTTCCAACCTACGAGCAGTACTTC.

The V call is TRBV27, the J call TRBJ1-6, with D unresolved. V lost 2 bases and J lost 5, with 7 bases in between. The CDR3 extends over 14 amino acids. Per the germline V gene, CDR1 is MNHEY and CDR2 is SMNVEV (reference sequence). CDR3 residues: CASSLRVHNSPLHF. CDR3 DNA sequence: TGTGCCAGCAGTTTAAGGGTTCATAATTCACCCCTCCACTTT.

The chain combines TRBV5-1 with TRBJ2-1; D gene ambiguous. Germline values: CDR1 SGHRS, CDR2 YFSETQ. Trimming pared 4 bases from V and 5 bases from J, leaving 16 bases between. The CDR3 has 15 amino acids. CDR3 sequence reads: CASSSVGGRDNEQFF. In nucleotides, the CDR3 is TGCGCCAGCAGCAGCGTAGGCGGTCGGGACAATGAGCAGTTCTTC. Drawing the rest from reference TRBV5-1 and TRBJ2-1, the complete variable domain is KAGVTQTPRYLIKTRGQQVTLSCSPISGHRSVSWYQQTPGQGLQFLFEYFSETQRNKGNFPGRFSGRQFSNSRSEMNVSTLELGDSALYLCASSSVGGRDNEQFFGPGTRLTVL.

The CDR3 reads CASSPQGGGFYNEQFF. CDR3 nucleotide sequence: TGTGCCAGCAGCCCCCAGGGTGGGGGATTTTACAATGAGCAGTTCTTC. The chain carries TRBV5-6 and TRBJ2-1; D possibly uses TRBD1 or TRBD2 (5 bases each). The CDR3 covers 16 residues. Trimming left V 4 bases short and J 4 bases short, with 18 bases between. Germline-derived CDR1 and CDR2 are SGHDT and YYEEEE.

Only a few counts were recorded for this clone. A junction end diverges from the germline sequence, so it may reflect a read error. The chain couples TRBV7-7 to TRBJ2-1; TRBD1 matches 10 bases. Germline assignment: CDR1 SSHAT and CDR2 FNYEAQ (reference sequence). The CDR3 loop spans 15 amino acids. CDR3 sequence reads: CASSLIGQGVNEQFF. In DNA form, the CDR3 reads TGTGCTAGCAGCTTAATAGGACAGGGGGTCAATGAGCAGTTCTTC. Variable domain in full (rest from reference TRBV7-7 and TRBJ2-1): GAGVSQSPRYKVTKRGQDVTLRCDPISSHATLYWYQQALGQGPEFLTYFNYEAQPDKSGLPSDRFSAERPEGSISTLTIQRTEQRDSAMYRCASSLIGQGVNEQFFGPGTRLTVL.

The J gene is TRBJ2-7, the V gene TRBV21-1; the table's D gene call, TRBD2, was not cross checked with the DNA. TRBV21-1 is a listed pseudogene. The CDR3 loop spans 16 amino acids. The CDR3 here is CASSKGRWQDSYEQYF. DNA for the CDR3: TGTGCCAGCAGCAAAGGGAGGTGGCAGGACTCCTACGAGCAGTACTTC.

As to this clone: Relative to the germline gene, one junction end is altered; a read error may explain this. The J gene is TRBJ1-2, the V gene TRBV7-9; D not resolved. Germline CDR1 SEHNR, CDR2 FQNEAQ (reference sequence). This CDR3 spans 12 amino acids. The CDR3 here is CTSSLARDGYTF. In nucleotides, the CDR3 is TGTACCAGCAGCTTAGCGAGGGATGGCTACACCTTC.

The CDR3 region is CASREESLEYNEQFF. CDR3 sequence (DNA): TGTGCCAGCAGGGAGGAATCTCTAGAATACAATGAGCAGTTCTTC. The rearrangement uses TRBV6-5 and TRBJ2-1, with a tentative D call TRBD2 (5 bases). The CDR3 is 15 amino acids. Trimming removed 6 bases from V and 4 bases from J, with 16 bases in between. CDR1 is MNHEY, CDR2 SVGAGI, per germline.

This clone has just one count. This chain uses TRBV5-4 with TRBJ1-1; 11 bases line up with TRBD1. Germline values: CDR1 SGHNT, CDR2 YYREEE (reference sequence). The CDR3 is 16 amino acids. The ends lost 4 bases at V and 1 base at J; junction bases unmatched: 6. CDR3 sequence reads: CASSQRGTGGNTEAFF. The CDR3 nucleotides are TGTGCCAGCAGCCAAAGAGGGACAGGGGGGAACACTGAAGCTTTCTTT.

This chain links TRBV5-1 with TRBJ2-7, with a weak D call TRBD1 (6 bases). The germline gives CDR1 SGHRS, CDR2 YFSETQ. The length of the CDR3 is 16 residues. With 4 bases removed from V and 4 bases from J, the gap between germline ends came to 21 bases. In DNA, the CDR3 is TGCGCCAGCAGCCCCCAATCCTCGACAGGCCTTTACGAGCAGTACTTC. It encodes CASSPQSSTGLYEQYF.

The chain combines TRBV14 with TRBJ2-5, with D perhaps TRBD1 (5 bases). Germline V CDR1 and CDR2: SGHDN, FVKESK. The CDR3 consists of 14 residues. Trimming pared 3 bases from V and 5 bases from J, leaving 13 bases between. The CDR3 coding sequence is TGTGCCAGCAGCCAGACAGCGATTCGCGAGACCCAGTACTTC. The encoded protein is CASSQTAIRETQYF.

The rearrangement joins TRBV11-3 to TRBJ1-2; the D is unclear. Germline V gene lookup returns CDR1 SGHNT and CDR2 YENEEA. CDR3 size: 13 residues. Trimming took off 5 bases at V and 3 bases at J, with 10 bases between the two ends. CDR3: CASSPTGYYGYTF. Written as DNA, the CDR3 is TGTGCCAGCAGCCCCACCGGTTACTATGGCTACACCTTC.

The chain recombines TRBV6-1 with TRBJ2-7; a possible D gene is TRBD2 (6 bases). CDR1 and CDR2 (germline): MNHNS, SASEGT. V lost 5 bases, J lost 3 bases, and 17 bases lay in between. This CDR3 contains 15 residues. CDR3 nucleotides: TGTGCCAGCAGTCCATTGGGACTCCGAATCTACGAGCAGTACTTC. This codes for CASSPLGLRIYEQYF.

This chain connects TRBV6-6 to TRBJ2-1, with a possible D match to TRBD1 (5 bases). The V gene lost 8 bases and the J gene lost 2 bases, with 16 bases spanning the gap. CDR1 and CDR2 from the germline V gene are MNHNY and SVGAGI (reference sequence). CDR3 length: 15 residues. CDR3 amino acids: CASLGATTTYNEQFF. The CDR3 nucleotides read TGTGCCAGCCTTGGGGCGACCACGACCTACAATGAGCAGTTCTTC.

This chain joins TRBV15 and TRBJ1-3; maybe TRBD1 (6 bases). The CDR3 consists of 17 residues. Germline CDR1 and CDR2: LNHNV and YYDKDF (reference sequence). V dropped 1 base and J dropped 0 bases, with 13 bases sitting between them. CDR3 residues: CATSRGVRGYSGNTIYF. DNA for the CDR3: TGTGCCACCAGCAGAGGAGTCAGGGGATACTCTGGAAACACCATATATTTT.

The J gene is TRBJ1-4, the V gene TRBV4-1; D is unclear. The germline gives CDR1 MGHRA, CDR2 YSYEKL. This CDR3 is 17 amino acids long. Trimming removed 0 bases at V and 0 bases at J, with 11 bases between. The CDR3 reads CASSQEWRDATNEKLFF. The CDR3 nucleotides are TGCGCCAGCAGCCAAGAGTGGAGGGATGCAACTAATGAAAAACTGTTTTTT.

This chain joins TRBV11-2 and TRBJ2-2; D may be TRBD2 (6 bases). CDR3 length equals 15 residues. In germline, CDR1 is SGHAT, CDR2 FQNNGV. V lost 2 bases and J lost 0, with 7 bases in between. The CDR3 sequence: CASSLWRANTGELFF. The DNA of the CDR3 is TGTGCCAGCAGCTTATGGAGGGCGAACACCGGGGAGCTGTTTTTT. Full variable domain (rest looked up from reference TRBV11-2 and TRBJ2-2): EAGVAQSPRYKIIEKRQSVAFWCNPISGHATLYWYQQILGQGPKLLIQFQNNGVVDDSQLPKDRFSAERLKGVDSTLKIQPAKLEDSAVYLCASSLWRANTGELFFGEGSRLTVL.

The chain is built from TRBV6-5 and TRBJ1-2, with D possibly TRBD1 on 6 matching bases. Trimming shortened V by 0 bases and J by 4 bases, and 9 bases separated the two germline ends. Germline V gene lookup returns CDR1 MNHEY and CDR2 SVGAGI. The CDR3 has 14 residues. CDR3 region: CASSYSDSSYGYTF. CDR3 sequence (DNA): TGTGCCAGCAGTTACTCGGACAGCTCCTATGGCTACACCTTC.

The chain has TRBV10-3 and TRBJ2-1, with TRBD2 identical over 10 bases. The CDR3 contains 15 residues. J gave up 5 bases and V 4 bases, and 5 bases lay outside the gene matches. CDR1 is ENHRY and CDR2 is SYGVKD in the germline V gene. The CDR3 region is CAISVDGTSDNEQFF. The CDR3, as DNA: TGTGCCATCAGTGTGGATGGGACTAGCGACAATGAGCAGTTCTTC.

The chain recombines TRBV30 with TRBJ2-2; D unclear. The CDR3 totals 14 residues. CDR1 and CDR2 (germline): GTSNPN, SVGIG (reference sequence). Trimming cost V 4 bases and J 5 bases, with 14 bases left between them. CDR3 amino acids: CAWIVRERTGELFF. The CDR3 bases are TGTGCCTGGATAGTCAGAGAAAGAACCGGGGAGCTGTTTTTT.

The rearrangement links TRBV5-1 to TRBJ1-2; D is ambiguous. Trimming took off 6 bases at V and 0 bases at J, with 21 bases between the two ends. CDR1 SGHRS and CDR2 YFSETQ come from the germline V gene. The CDR3 covers 17 residues. The CDR3 sequence: CASNPLGWLTPNYGYTF. The CDR3 DNA sequence: TGCGCCAGCAACCCTTTGGGGTGGCTCACTCCTAACTATGGCTACACCTTC.